The 21 T cell receptor beta chains below come from one sample, sequenced in a study of shared clonotypes between healthy human individuals. Profiled with immunoSEQ multiplex PCR; TCRdb holds only in-frame clones, not every one. The table includes hundreds of thousands of clones, 95% to 96% detected once. Naive CD8 isolation took CD45RO-negative cells positively selected for CCR7 and excluded terminally differentiated effector memory CD45RA+ cells. Sequenced material: naive CD8+ T cells sorted from blood. These receptors were taken from a woman in her thirties in good health.

This chain uses TRBV9 with TRBJ1-1; D is uncertain. This CDR3 contains 13 residues. CDR1 is SGDLS and CDR2 is YYNGEE in the germline V gene. V lost 3 bases and J lost 3, with 9 bases in between. The CDR3 region is CASSAGSYTEAFF. CDR3 DNA: TGTGCCAGCAGCGCGGGGAGTTACACTGAAGCTTTCTTT.

This chain uses TRBV5-4 with TRBJ2-7; 8 bases are a match to TRBD2. The germline CDR1 and CDR2 sequences are SGHNT and YYREEE (reference sequence). CDR3 length: 18 amino acids. With V trimmed by 2 bases and J by 0 bases, 13 bases remained unmatched. CDR3: CASSFSISGETSSYEQYF. The DNA for the CDR3 is TGTGCCAGCAGCTTTAGTATTAGCGGGGAAACCAGCTCCTACGAGCAGTACTTC.

The CDR3 loop is CASSQGETSYNEQFF. CDR3 DNA sequence: TGCGCCAGCAGCCAAGGGGAGACATCTTACAATGAGCAGTTCTTC. The rearrangement links TRBV4-1 to TRBJ2-1, with D possibly being TRBD2 (5 bases). V was pared by 1 base and J by 4 bases, with 11 bases between. The CDR3 is 15 residues long. Looked up from germline, CDR1 is MGHRA and CDR2 is YSYEKL.

This sequence joins TRBV4-1 and TRBJ2-3, with D perhaps matching TRBD2 (6 bases). The CDR3 totals 16 residues. Germline V lookup: CDR1 MGHRA, CDR2 YSYEKL. V lost 4 bases to trimming and J lost 4 bases, with 18 bases between them. The DNA for the CDR3 is TGCGCCAGCAGCCGCACTCTAGCGAAGGACGCAGATACGCAGTATTTT. Amino acid sequence: CASSRTLAKDADTQYF.

This clone came up once. This rearrangement joins TRBV19 to TRBJ2-1; 8 bases map to TRBD1. The CDR3 extends over 14 amino acids. Looked up from germline, CDR1 is LNHDA and CDR2 is SQIVND (reference sequence). V shed 5 bases and J 8 bases; nucleotides not matched to a gene: 8. This chain's CDR3 is CASSVLTGADEQFF. The DNA for the CDR3 is TGTGCCAGTAGTGTCCTGACAGGGGCGGATGAGCAGTTCTTC. The whole variable domain, filled in from reference TRBV19 and TRBJ2-1, reads DGGITQSPKYLFRKEGQNVTLSCEQNLNHDAMYWYRQDPGQGLRLIYYSQIVNDFQKGDIAEGYSVSREKKESFPLTVTSAQKNPTAFYLCASSVLTGADEQFFGPGTRLTVL.

V usage is TRBV29-1 and J usage is TRBJ2-7; a possible D gene is TRBD1 (6 bases). Germline V gene sequence: CDR1 SQVTM, CDR2 ANQGSEA. This CDR3 has 12 amino acids. The V end lost 3 bases, the J end lost 0 bases, and 6 bases lay between the germline ends. The CDR3 here is CSVEGHSYEQYF. The CDR3 bases are TGCAGCGTTGAGGGACACTCCTACGAGCAGTACTTC.

This clone was detected only once. The chain is built from TRBV4-1 and TRBJ2-2, with D tentatively TRBD2 (6 bases). V shed 4 bases and J shed 8 bases, with 17 bases lying between them. The CDR3 spans 15 residues. In germline, CDR1 is MGHRA, CDR2 YSYEKL. This chain's CDR3 is CASSLTLARGGELFF. As DNA, the CDR3 is TGCGCCAGCAGCCTAACCTTAGCCCGGGGGGGGGAGCTGTTTTTT.

This clone showed up just once. V is TRBV6-1 and J is TRBJ2-1, with a weak D call TRBD1 (6 bases). The germline V and J ends were trimmed by 8 bases and 7 bases, with 18 bases remaining between them. Germline V gene lookup returns CDR1 MNHNS and CDR2 SASEGT. CDR3 length equals 14 residues. The CDR3 reads CASGSGVLFNEQFF. Here the CDR3 DNA reads TGTGCCAGCGGTTCAGGGGTTCTATTTAATGAGCAGTTCTTC.

The chain has TRBV7-8 and TRBJ2-1; D unresolved. CDR3 size: 14 residues. Germline CDR1 reads SGHVS; CDR2 reads FQNEAQ. V dropped 1 base and J dropped 5 bases, with 9 bases sitting between them. CDR3 sequence: CASSLVPKDNEQFF. As DNA, the CDR3 is TGTGCCAGCAGCTTAGTACCAAAAGACAATGAGCAGTTCTTC.

The J gene is TRBJ1-2, the V gene TRBV15; possible D gene TRBD1, 6 bases. Looked up from germline, CDR1 is LNHNV and CDR2 is YYDKDF (reference sequence). V was clipped by 6 bases and J by 7 bases, with 12 bases between them. This CDR3 is 12 amino acids long. The CDR3 DNA reads as TGTGCCACCAGTACAGGGTCTGGTGGCTACACCTTC. It is translated as CATSTGSGGYTF.

In the case of this clone: The same CDR3 can be traced to other DNA sequences in this sample. V and J are TRBV11-2 and TRBJ2-7, with D uncertain. From germline, CDR1 is SGHAT and CDR2 FQNNGV. This CDR3 has 12 residues. Trimming removed 5 bases from V and 0 bases from J, with 5 bases in between. This chain's CDR3 is CASSLSSYEQYF. CDR3 coding DNA: TGTGCCAGCAGCCTGAGCTCCTACGAGCAGTACTTC.

On this clone: The junction and the germline gene differ at one end; a read error may be behind it. Other DNA sequences of this sample code for an identical CDR3. The V gene is TRBV5-1, the J gene TRBJ2-7; TRBD1 is a possible D gene (5 bases). The germline gives CDR1 SGHRS, CDR2 YFSETQ. The length of the CDR3 is 13 residues. The DNA of the CDR3 is TGTGCCAGCAGCCTGACAGAGTACTACGAGCAGTACTTC. It is translated as CASSLTEYYEQYF.

On this clone itself: The sample carries other DNA sequences with the same CDR3. This chain connects TRBV9 to TRBJ2-2; unclear D gene. The V gene's germline CDR1 is SGDLS and CDR2 YYNGEE. V dropped 2 bases and J dropped 6 bases, with 2 bases sitting between them. The length of the CDR3 is 11 residues. CDR3 amino acids: CASSVAGELFF. The CDR3 DNA sequence: TGTGCCAGCAGCGTCGCCGGGGAGCTGTTTTTT.

The J gene is TRBJ2-1, the V gene TRBV28, with D perhaps TRBD2 (6 bases). V lost 3 bases, J lost 4 bases, and 16 bases lay in between. CDR1 is MDHEN, CDR2 SYDVKM, per germline. This CDR3 comprises 16 residues. The CDR3 is CASSFPISGPYNEQFF. The CDR3 coding sequence is TGTGCCAGCAGTTTCCCCATCAGCGGGCCGTACAATGAGCAGTTCTTC.

This sequence joins TRBV4-1 and TRBJ1-1, with D maybe TRBD1 (5 bases). The CDR3 loop spans 13 amino acids. V was pared by 3 bases and J by 4 bases, with 9 bases between. In germline, CDR1 is MGHRA, CDR2 YSYEKL. In DNA form, the CDR3 reads TGCGCCAGCAGCCAGGGGCTTTCCACTGAAGCTTTCTTT. Translating gives CASSQGLSTEAFF.

The rearrangement joins TRBV11-2 to TRBJ2-3; possible D gene TRBD2, 5 bases. The CDR3 has 15 residues. V was trimmed by 1 base and J by 4 bases, leaving 12 bases between them. Germline V CDR1 and CDR2: SGHAT, FQNNGV. The CDR3: CASSLAFVSADTQYF. For the CDR3, the DNA is TGTGCCAGCAGCTTAGCGTTTGTTAGCGCAGATACGCAGTATTTT.

V usage is TRBV7-9 and J usage is TRBJ2-7; either TRBD1 or TRBD2 may fit D (5 bases each). Germline loops: CDR1 SEHNR, CDR2 FQNEAQ (reference sequence). The CDR3 contains 16 residues. V lost 1 base, J lost 2 bases, and 15 bases lay in between. The CDR3: CASSLDVGRGPYEQYF. In nucleotides, the CDR3 is TGTGCCAGCAGCTTAGATGTGGGACGGGGTCCCTACGAGCAGTACTTC.

The chain is built from TRBV5-4 and TRBJ1-1; no firm D call. CDR1 SGHNT and CDR2 YYREEE come from the germline V gene (reference sequence). Trimming removed 3 bases at V and 4 bases at J, with 7 bases between. This CDR3 has 12 residues. CDR3: CASSSGSTEAFF. CDR3 sequence (DNA): TGTGCCAGCAGCTCGGGCAGCACTGAAGCTTTCTTT. The entire variable domain, with the rest obtained from reference TRBV5-4 and TRBJ1-1, is as follows: ETGVTQSPTHLIKTRGQQVTLRCSSQSGHNTVSWYQQALGQGPQFIFQYYREEENGRGNFPPRFSGLQFPNYSSELNVNALELDDSALYLCASSSGSTEAFFGQGTRLTVV.

The chain combines TRBV7-6 with TRBJ2-1; 7 bases map to TRBD1. The CDR3 extends over 16 amino acids. The junction had 7 bases not matched to a gene; V was cut back by 5 bases and J by 0 bases. Germline V CDR1 and CDR2: SGHVS, FNYEAQ. For the CDR3, the DNA is TGTGCCAGCAGCACTAGGGACAGCCTCTCCTACAATGAGCAGTTCTTC. This gives the protein CASSTRDSLSYNEQFF.

The V call is TRBV7-8, the J call TRBJ1-2; D gene uncertain. Germline V gene lookup returns CDR1 SGHVS and CDR2 FQNEAQ. V lost 4 bases and J 2 bases, leaving 14 bases between the germline ends. The CDR3 has 15 residues. The CDR3 nucleotides read TGTGCCAGCAGCTCCTCGGTCGACGGCAACTATGGCTACACCTTC. This gives the protein CASSSSVDGNYGYTF.

This clone has just one count. This chain uses TRBV27 with TRBJ1-2; possible D gene TRBD1, 6 bases. V was shortened by 5 bases and J by 2 bases, with 9 bases between the two germline ends. This CDR3 is built from 13 residues. CDR1 MNHEY and CDR2 SMNVEV come from the germline V gene (reference sequence). The DNA of the CDR3 is TGTGCCAGCAGTCAGGGGCTCAACTATGGCTACACCTTC. It encodes CASSQGLNYGYTF.